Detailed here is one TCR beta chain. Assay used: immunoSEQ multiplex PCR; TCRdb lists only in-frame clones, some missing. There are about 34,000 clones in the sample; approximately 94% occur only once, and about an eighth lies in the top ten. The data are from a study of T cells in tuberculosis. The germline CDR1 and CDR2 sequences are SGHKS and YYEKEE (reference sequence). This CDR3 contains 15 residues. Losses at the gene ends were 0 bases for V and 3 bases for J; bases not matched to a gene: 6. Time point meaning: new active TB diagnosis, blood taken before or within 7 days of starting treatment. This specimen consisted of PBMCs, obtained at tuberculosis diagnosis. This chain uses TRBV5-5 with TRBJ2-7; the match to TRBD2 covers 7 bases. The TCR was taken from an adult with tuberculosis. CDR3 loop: CASSLAPSGDYEQYF. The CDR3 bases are TGTGCCAGCAGCTTGGCCCCTAGCGGAGACTACGAGCAGTACTTC.